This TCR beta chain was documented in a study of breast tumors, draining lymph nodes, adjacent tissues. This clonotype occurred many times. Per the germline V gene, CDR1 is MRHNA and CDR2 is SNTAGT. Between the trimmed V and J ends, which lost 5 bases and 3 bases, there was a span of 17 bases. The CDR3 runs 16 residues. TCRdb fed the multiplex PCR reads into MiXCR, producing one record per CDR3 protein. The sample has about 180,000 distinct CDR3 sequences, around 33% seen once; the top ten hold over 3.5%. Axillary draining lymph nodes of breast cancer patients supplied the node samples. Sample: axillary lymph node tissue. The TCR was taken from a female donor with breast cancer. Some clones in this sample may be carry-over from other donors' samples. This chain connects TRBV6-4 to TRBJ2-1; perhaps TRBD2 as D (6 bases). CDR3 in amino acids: CASSHPPRDFYNEQFF. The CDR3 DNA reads TGTGCCAGCAGTCACCCGCCACGGGACTTCTACAATGAGCAGTTCTTC.